The present T cell receptor (beta chain) was sequenced within a study of blood T cell repertoires in COVID-19. Study-level background: Acute and convalescent COVID-19 samples came from the United States, Italy and Spain. Sample material is recorded as cDNA or gDNA derived from T cells, B-cell-depleted T cells, or PBMCs.

With 1 base clipped from V and 1 base from J, the junction kept 0 bases outside the gene matches. Germline V CDR1 and CDR2: KGHSH, LQKENI. The CDR3 runs 14 residues. Sequencing used immunoSEQ multiplex PCR; TCRdb keeps in-frame clones, though not all of them. The table has about 73,000 clones, approximately 80% seen once. V is TRBV18 and J is TRBJ1-1, with 7 bases matching TRBD1. The specimen sequenced was peripheral blood. The clonotype originates from a woman in her fifties or sixties with acute or convalescent COVID-19. Here the CDR3 reads CASSPRTGNTEAFF. For the CDR3, the DNA is TGTGCCAGCTCACCACGGACAGGGAACACTGAAGCTTTCTTT.